This T cell receptor (beta chain) was obtained from a study of blood T cell repertoires in COVID-19. Using immunoSEQ multiplex PCR, the repertoire was profiled, and TCRdb retains in-frame clones only, with some absent. The sample yields about 330,000 clones, 80% to 90% seen once. The CDR3 spans 17 residues. Trimming took 0 bases from V and 7 from J, leaving 19 bases between them. CDR1 and CDR2 (germline): KGHSH, LQKENI. The receptor was isolated from a woman aged 50 to 60 with acute or convalescent COVID-19. Material for sequencing was peripheral blood. This chain uses TRBV18 with TRBJ2-1, with D perhaps matching TRBD1 (5 bases). The CDR3 loop reads CASSPPGRQGWNNEQFF. The CDR3 nucleotides read TGTGCCAGCTCACCACCGGGGCGTCAGGGATGGAATAATGAGCAGTTCTTC.